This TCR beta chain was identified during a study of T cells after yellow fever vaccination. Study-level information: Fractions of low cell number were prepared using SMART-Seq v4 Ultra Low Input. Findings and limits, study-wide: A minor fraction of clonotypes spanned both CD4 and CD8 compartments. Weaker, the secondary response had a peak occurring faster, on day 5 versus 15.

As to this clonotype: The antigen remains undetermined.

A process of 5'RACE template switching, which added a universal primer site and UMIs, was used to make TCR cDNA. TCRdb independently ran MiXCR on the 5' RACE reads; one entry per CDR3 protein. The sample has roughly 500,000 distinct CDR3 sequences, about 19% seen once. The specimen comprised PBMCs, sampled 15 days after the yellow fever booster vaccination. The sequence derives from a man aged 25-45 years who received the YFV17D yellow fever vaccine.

In nucleotides, the CDR3 is TGTGCCAGTAAAAAACGAGGACATTGGAGGGCCGGGGAGCTGTTTTTT. This translates into CASKKRGHWRAGELFF. The chain couples TRBV12-3 or TRBV12-4 to TRBJ2-2, with a possible D match to TRBD2 (6 bases). This CDR3 comprises 16 residues. Between the trimmed V and J ends, which lost 9 bases and 6 bases, there was a span of 23 bases.